One sample yielded the 18 T cell receptor beta chains listed below, sequenced in a study of blood T cell repertoires in COVID-19. Sequenced by immunoSEQ multiplex PCR; TCRdb stores in-frame clones only, minus some. The data contain 300,000 to 400,000 clones, 70% to 90% of them singletons. Sequenced material: peripheral blood. The receptor set was obtained from a woman aged 60-70 years with COVID-19, enrolled during active disease.

The chain combines TRBV5-4 with TRBJ1-2, with D uncertain. V lost 1 base and J 10 bases, leaving 11 bases between the germline ends. The germline V gene encodes CDR1 SGHNT and CDR2 YYREEE (reference sequence). This CDR3 has 12 amino acids. The CDR3 DNA is TGTGCCAGCAGCTTGAAAGAGGGAGTCTACACCTTC. This sequence encodes CASSLKEGVYTF. The entire variable domain, with the rest obtained from reference TRBV5-4 and TRBJ1-2, is as follows: ETGVTQSPTHLIKTRGQQVTLRCSSQSGHNTVSWYQQALGQGPQFIFQYYREEENGRGNFPPRFSGLQFPNYSSELNVNALELDDSALYLCASSLKEGVYTFGSGTRLTVV.

The V gene is TRBV7-2, the J gene TRBJ2-6, with 9 bases identical to TRBD1. This CDR3 comprises 19 residues. V gave up 6 bases and J gave up 0 bases; unmatched junction bases: 12. Looked up from germline, CDR1 is SGHTA and CDR2 is FQGNSA. DNA for the CDR3: TGTGCCAGCAGGCCGACCGGGACAGGGACTCTCTCTGGGGCCAACGTCCTGACTTTC. Translating it yields CASRPTGTGTLSGANVLTF.

This chain links TRBV15 with TRBJ2-7; 10 nucleotides align to TRBD1. This CDR3 is built from 19 residues. Germline-derived CDR1 and CDR2 are LNHNV and YYDKDF (reference sequence). V lost 2 bases and J lost 0; bases outside the gene matches: 13. The CDR3 loop reads CATSRRLKGQGWGSYEQYF. As DNA, the CDR3 is TGTGCCACCAGCAGAAGGCTGAAGGGACAGGGGTGGGGCTCCTACGAGCAGTACTTC.

The CDR3 nucleotides are TGTGCCAGCAGCTTGGTCCAGGCAAACTATGGCTACACCTTC. It specifies CASSLVQANYGYTF. The chain employs TRBV5-5 and TRBJ1-2; D is undetermined. The ends were cut back, 0 bases at V and 2 bases at J, with 8 bases in the middle. The germline V gene has CDR1 SGHKS and CDR2 YYEKEE (reference sequence). This CDR3 spans 14 amino acids.

The V call is TRBV6-4, the J call TRBJ2-6; no firm D call. The CDR3 runs 14 residues. Germline V gene sequence: CDR1 MRHNA, CDR2 SNTAGT. V was shortened by 4 bases and J by 2 bases, with 6 bases between the two germline ends. The CDR3 DNA reads TGTGCCAGCAGTGTGGGCCCTGGGGCCAACGTCCTGACTTTC. Translated, it gives CASSVGPGANVLTF.

This chain links TRBV11-3 with TRBJ2-2, with a weak D call TRBD1 (6 bases). Germline-derived CDR1 and CDR2 are SGHNT and YENEEA. The CDR3 is 17 amino acids. The V end was cut by 3 bases, the J end by 1 base, with 15 bases between. CDR3 DNA sequence: TGTGCCAGCAGCTTCGGCCCCGGACAGTTGAACACCGGGGAGCTGTTTTTT. This translates into CASSFGPGQLNTGELFF.

This rearrangement joins TRBV5-1 to TRBJ1-1; D is undetermined. Trimming shortened V by 3 bases and J by 2 bases, and 17 bases separated the two germline ends. In germline, CDR1 is SGHRS, CDR2 YFSETQ. This CDR3 has 16 amino acids. The CDR3 loop is CASSSKIDTYNTEAFF. CDR3 bases: TGCGCCAGCAGCTCTAAGATCGACACTTATAACACTGAAGCTTTCTTT.

The J gene is TRBJ1-3, the V gene TRBV12-3 or TRBV12-4, with D unclear. The V and J ends lost 8 bases and 11 bases respectively, with 13 bases between them. The CDR3 extends over 11 amino acids. The CDR3: CASVSWRAIYF. The CDR3 nucleotides read TGTGCCAGCGTCTCCTGGAGAGCCATATATTTT.

This clone was seen a few times. The genes are TRBV19 and TRBJ2-1; D may be TRBD1 (8 bases). The ends were cut back, 1 base at V and 4 bases at J, with 14 bases in the middle. The CDR3 sequence is 16 residues long. Germline V gives CDR1 LNHDA, CDR2 SQIVND (reference sequence). CDR3 in amino acids: CASSIGTGGGYNEQFF. Written as DNA, the CDR3 is TGTGCCAGTAGTATAGGAACAGGGGGGGGTTACAATGAGCAGTTCTTC.

This chain links TRBV5-8 with TRBJ2-1; TRBD1 is a possible D gene (6 bases). CDR1 SGHTS and CDR2 YDEGEE come from the germline V gene. With 1 base removed from V and 10 bases from J, the gap between germline ends came to 6 bases. CDR3 length: 11 amino acids. Here the CDR3 DNA reads TGTGCCAGCAGCTTGAGGGGGGAGCAGTTCTTC. Its protein is CASSLRGEQFF.

The rearrangement uses TRBV27 and TRBJ2-5; 12 nucleotides match TRBD2. Per the germline V gene, CDR1 is MNHEY and CDR2 is SMNVEV (reference sequence). Trimming at V came to 5 bases and at J to 7 bases, leaving 8 bases not matched to a gene. The CDR3 has 15 residues. DNA of the CDR3: TGTGCCAGCAGTCCCCGGACTAGCGGGGAGGGGACCCAGTACTTC. Translating it yields CASSPRTSGEGTQYF.

This clone has only a few counts. Other nucleotide sequences in the sample specify the same CDR3. The J gene is TRBJ1-1, the V gene TRBV6-5; D gene unclear. CDR1 and CDR2 (germline): MNHEY, SVGAGI. The length of the CDR3 is 11 residues. The V and J ends lost 5 bases and 5 bases respectively, with 6 bases between them. The CDR3 coding sequence is TGTGCCAGCAGTCCCGGGACTGAAGCTTTCTTT. It encodes CASSPGTEAFF.

The chain carries TRBV12-5 and TRBJ2-3, with a possible D match to TRBD2 (6 bases). The V gene lost 7 bases and the J gene lost 1 base, with 18 bases spanning the gap. The CDR3 is made up of 16 amino acids. CDR1 is LGHNT and CDR2 is FRNRAP in the germline V gene. CDR3 nucleotides: TGTGCTAGTGCCCCCTCATCGGAGGGTGGCACAGATACGCAGTATTTT. As protein: CASAPSSEGGTDTQYF.

This clone is a singleton in its sample. The CDR3 spells CASSTTEQPSGGYTF. Here the CDR3 DNA reads TGTGCCAGTAGTACGACGGAACAGCCATCGGGAGGCTACACCTTC. V is TRBV19 and J is TRBJ1-2; D gene ambiguous. The germline V gene has CDR1 LNHDA and CDR2 SQIVND (reference sequence). The V and J ends lost 4 bases and 8 bases respectively, with 20 bases between them. There are 15 residues in the CDR3.

The chain employs TRBV7-8 and TRBJ1-1, with 8 bases that match TRBD1. CDR3 length: 15 residues. V lost 6 bases to trimming and J lost 1 base; unmatched junction nucleotides: 7. CDR1 SGHVS and CDR2 FQNEAQ come from the germline V gene. Here the CDR3 reads CASRFSGTGNTEAFF. The CDR3 coding sequence is TGTGCCAGCAGATTCTCCGGGACAGGGAACACTGAAGCTTTCTTT.

The V and J genes are TRBV4-1 and TRBJ2-2; D is perhaps TRBD1 (5 bases). Germline V gene lookup returns CDR1 MGHRA and CDR2 YSYEKL. The CDR3 is 15 amino acids. The germline V and J ends were trimmed by 0 bases and 1 base, with 6 bases remaining between them. DNA for the CDR3: TGCGCCAGCAGCCAAGAGACAGTGAACACCGGGGAGCTGTTTTTT. Protein: CASSQETVNTGELFF.

This sequence joins TRBV14 and TRBJ2-1, with unresolved D. The CDR3 runs 13 residues. The germline CDR1 and CDR2 sequences are SGHDN and FVKESK. With 8 bases removed from V and 6 bases from J, the gap between germline ends came to 14 bases. CDR3 DNA: TGTGCCAGCTCGCCCCAGCCAGGCAATGAGCAGTTCTTC. It is translated as CASSPQPGNEQFF. The complete variable domain, with remaining parts taken from reference TRBV14 and TRBJ2-1, reads EAGVTQFPSHSVIEKGQTVTLRCDPISGHDNLYWYRRVMGKEIKFLLHFVKESKQDESGMPNNRFLAERTGGTYSTLKVQPAELEDSGVYFCASSPQPGNEQFFGPGTRLTVL.

The chain carries TRBV7-3 and TRBJ1-1; no reliable D call. The CDR3 runs to 13 residues. Trimming removed 8 bases from V and 5 bases from J, with 15 bases in between. The germline V gene encodes CDR1 SGHTA and CDR2 FQGTGA. CDR3 coding DNA: TGTGCCAGCCGCGAGGGCCGGAATACTGAAGCTTTCTTT. It encodes CASREGRNTEAFF.